Presented here are 2 T cell receptor beta chains from one specimen sequenced in a study of Ad26.COV2.S vaccination and SARS-CoV-2 variants. The treatment was: roughly 20 received Ad26.COV2.S at low or high dose, single or two shots; 5 received placebo; per-sample allocation not given. Each sample was drawn 63 days after the first injection (of vaccine or placebo). Using immunoSEQ multiplex PCR, the repertoire was profiled, and TCRdb retains in-frame clones only, with some absent. This repertoire shows a few hundred thousand clones, roughly 90% found once; its top ten account for around 1.8%. The sequencing used peripheral blood, collected in a trial of Ad26.COV2.S vaccine versus placebo. The source is a person aged 18-65 years who received the Ad26.COV2.S COVID-19 vaccine or a placebo.

The chain combines TRBV28 with TRBJ1-4; TRBD1 might be the D (6 bases). CDR3 length: 15 amino acids. Germline V gene lookup returns CDR1 MDHEN and CDR2 SYDVKM. Trimming removed 5 bases at V and 3 bases at J, with 13 bases between. CDR3 in DNA: TGTGCCAGCAGTATTATACAGGGAGCTAATGAAAAACTGTTTTTT. It yields the protein CASSIIQGANEKLFF. The full variable domain, with the rest looked up from reference TRBV28 and TRBJ1-4, is DVKVTQSSRYLVKRTGEKVFLECVQDMDHENMFWYRQDPGLGLRLIYFSYDVKMKEKGDIPEGYSVSREKKERFSLILESASTNQTSMYLCASSIIQGANEKLFFGSGTQLSVL.

CDR3 sequence: CASSYARGPPKVGDEQYF. The CDR3 DNA sequence: TGTGCCAGCAGTTACGCGCGGGGGCCACCCAAGGTGGGGGACGAGCAGTACTTC. The chain joins TRBV2 to TRBJ2-7, with a tentative D call TRBD2 (7 bases). This CDR3 region has 18 residues. Germline CDR1 and CDR2: SNHLY and FYNNEI. V dropped 5 bases and J dropped 5 bases, with 28 bases sitting between them. Drawing the rest from reference TRBV2 and TRBJ2-7, the complete variable domain is EPEVTQTPSHQVTQMGQEVILRCVPISNHLYFYWYRQILGQKVEFLVSFYNNEISEKSEIFDDQFSVERPDGSNFTLKIRSTKLEDSAMYFCASSYARGPPKVGDEQYFGPGTRLTVT.